Listed below are T cell receptor beta chains from one sample, sequenced in a study of radiation and T cells in renal cell carcinoma. Produced via immunoSEQ multiplex PCR; TCRdb's table is partial and in-frame only. The data hold roughly 170,000 clones, with 88% observed a single time. Sequencing was performed on blood, taken from a patient whose treatment included radiotherapy and nephrectomy. The receptors come from a woman between 45 and 60 years old with renal cell carcinoma. Each CDR3 is given with its conserved first and last residue. The order of the fields is J gene, D gene, V gene, clone size, CDR3 protein, CDR3 DNA. D genes are given only for firm matches. The size field is filled for only some rows; it gives once, few, many or a size class.

J gene: TRBJ2-2
D gene: .
V gene: TRBV6-1
clone size: .
CDR3 protein: CASSRTSNTGELFF
CDR3 DNA: TGTGCCAGCAGTAGAACTTCGAACACCGGGGAGCTGTTTTTT

J gene: TRBJ1-2
D gene: .
V gene: TRBV19
clone size: .
CDR3 protein: CASSPRGGQFYGYTF
CDR3 DNA: TGTGCCAGTAGTCCCCGGGGGGGGCAATTTTATGGCTACACCTTC

J gene: TRBJ1-1
D gene: .
V gene: TRBV7-8
clone size: .
CDR3 protein: CASSLESTATMNTEAFF
CDR3 DNA: TGTGCCAGCAGCTTAGAAAGCACAGCGACGATGAACACTGAAGCTTTCTTT

J gene: TRBJ2-7
D gene: TRBD1
V gene: TRBV5-1
clone size: .
CDR3 protein: CASRRDRVYEQYF
CDR3 DNA: TGCGCCAGCAGGAGGGACAGGGTCTACGAGCAGTACTTC

J gene: TRBJ2-7
D gene: .
V gene: TRBV7-2
clone size: .
CDR3 protein: CASGDEQYF
CDR3 DNA: TGTGCCAGTGGGGACGAGCAGTACTTC

J gene: TRBJ1-5
D gene: .
V gene: TRBV6-1
clone size: .
CDR3 protein: CASSTDSNQPQHF
CDR3 DNA: TGTGCCAGCAGTACAGATAGCAATCAGCCCCAGCATTTT

J gene: TRBJ1-2
D gene: TRBD1
V gene: TRBV10-1
clone size: few
CDR3 protein: CAAAETGNGYTF
CDR3 DNA: TGCGCCGCAGCCGAGACAGGGAATGGCTACACCTTC

J gene: TRBJ2-2
D gene: TRBD1
V gene: TRBV29-1
clone size: .
CDR3 protein: CSADRVATGELFF
CDR3 DNA: TGCAGCGCGGACAGGGTGGCCACCGGGGAGCTGTTTTTT

J gene: TRBJ2-7
D gene: .
V gene: TRBV1
clone size: .
CDR3 protein: CTSSGRRSYEQYF
CDR3 DNA: TGCACCAGCAGCGGGCGGAGAAGCTACGAGCAGTACTTC

J gene: TRBJ2-5
D gene: .
V gene: TRBV19
clone size: .
CDR3 protein: CASSAGLETQYF
CDR3 DNA: TGTGCCAGTAGTGCGGGACTGGAGACCCAGTACTTC

J gene: TRBJ1-2
D gene: TRBD1
V gene: TRBV7-9
clone size: .
CDR3 protein: CASSLPRTGVYGYTF
CDR3 DNA: TGTGCCAGCAGCTTGCCACGGACAGGGGTCTATGGCTACACCTTC

J gene: TRBJ1-6
D gene: TRBD1
V gene: TRBV7-9
clone size: .
CDR3 protein: CASSPSGQLNSPLHF
CDR3 DNA: TGTGCCAGCAGCCCCTCGGGACAGCTTAATTCACCCCTCCACTTT

J gene: TRBJ1-5
D gene: .
V gene: TRBV2
clone size: .
CDR3 protein: CASREGLTTNQPQHF
CDR3 DNA: TGTGCCAGCAGGGAGGGACTTACGACGAATCAGCCCCAGCATTTT

J gene: TRBJ2-3
D gene: .
V gene: TRBV9
clone size: .
CDR3 protein: CASSVGADTQYF
CDR3 DNA: TGTGCCAGCAGCGTAGGCGCAGATACGCAGTATTTT

J gene: TRBJ2-7
D gene: .
V gene: TRBV4-3
clone size: .
CDR3 protein: CASSQGQNYEQYF
CDR3 DNA: TGCGCCAGCAGCCAAGGACAGAACTACGAGCAGTACTTC

J gene: TRBJ2-3
D gene: .
V gene: TRBV20-1
clone size: .
CDR3 protein: CSAIAGDTQYF
CDR3 DNA: TGCAGTGCCATAGCAGGGGATACGCAGTATTTT

J gene: TRBJ1-6
D gene: .
V gene: TRBV6-5
clone size: .
CDR3 protein: CASSEERSPLHF
CDR3 DNA: TGTGCCAGCAGTGAAGAAAGATCACCCCTCCACTTT

J gene: TRBJ1-1
D gene: TRBD1
V gene: TRBV7-9
clone size: .
CDR3 protein: CASRSQGAGTEAFF
CDR3 DNA: TGTGCCAGCAGGTCACAGGGGGCTGGGACTGAAGCTTTCTTT

J gene: TRBJ1-1
D gene: .
V gene: TRBV19
clone size: .
CDR3 protein: CASTMGVPMNTEAFF
CDR3 DNA: TGTGCCAGTACCATGGGGGTCCCGATGAACACTGAAGCTTTCTTT

J gene: TRBJ2-3
D gene: TRBD2
V gene: TRBV5-6
clone size: few
CDR3 protein: CASSRRGGTDTQYF
CDR3 DNA: TGTGCCAGCAGCCGGCGGGGGGGCACAGATACGCAGTATTTT

J gene: TRBJ2-7
D gene: TRBD1
V gene: TRBV6-1
clone size: .
CDR3 protein: CASSDTGQYYEQYF
CDR3 DNA: TGTGCCAGCAGTGATACGGGACAGTACTACGAGCAGTACTTC

J gene: TRBJ2-2
D gene: .
V gene: TRBV9
clone size: .
CDR3 protein: CASSQVSSNTGELFF
CDR3 DNA: TGTGCCAGCAGCCAGGTTTCCTCGAACACCGGGGAGCTGTTTTTT

J gene: TRBJ2-7
D gene: TRBD1
V gene: TRBV19
clone size: once
CDR3 protein: CASRDLQGIHEQYF
CDR3 DNA: TGTGCCAGTAGAGACCTACAGGGGATCCACGAGCAGTACTTC

J gene: TRBJ2-3
D gene: TRBD2
V gene: TRBV4-2
clone size: .
CDR3 protein: CASSQDRLADTDTQYF
CDR3 DNA: TGTGCCAGCAGCCAAGATCGACTAGCGGACACAGATACGCAGTATTTT

J gene: TRBJ1-4
D gene: .
V gene: TRBV5-1
clone size: .
CDR3 protein: CASSPGDATNEKLFF
CDR3 DNA: TGCGCCAGCAGCCCGGGTGATGCAACTAATGAAAAACTGTTTTTT

J gene: TRBJ2-7
D gene: .
V gene: TRBV6-6
clone size: few
CDR3 protein: CASSPSTVTYEQYF
CDR3 DNA: TGTGCCAGCAGTCCTTCGACAGTGACCTACGAGCAGTACTTC

J gene: TRBJ1-1
D gene: TRBD1
V gene: TRBV5-1
clone size: .
CDR3 protein: CASSPGTGVNTEAFF
CDR3 DNA: TGCGCCAGCAGTCCGGGGACAGGGGTGAACACTGAAGCTTTCTTT

J gene: TRBJ2-1
D gene: .
V gene: TRBV7-9
clone size: .
CDR3 protein: CASSPLVGWGVF
CDR3 DNA: TGTGCCAGCAGCCCACTAGTAGGGTGGGGGGTCTTC

J gene: TRBJ2-2
D gene: .
V gene: TRBV19
clone size: few
CDR3 protein: CASSIWGRRGTGELFF
CDR3 DNA: TGTGCCAGTAGTATTTGGGGGCGGCGGGGCACCGGGGAGCTGTTTTTT

J gene: TRBJ1-1
D gene: .
V gene: TRBV13
clone size: .
CDR3 protein: CASSLEGITEAFF
CDR3 DNA: TGTGCCAGCAGCTTAGAGGGTATCACTGAAGCTTTCTTT

J gene: TRBJ2-5
D gene: .
V gene: TRBV7-8
clone size: .
CDR3 protein: CASSPDYQTQYF
CDR3 DNA: TGTGCCAGCAGCCCCGATTATCAGACCCAGTACTTC

J gene: TRBJ1-6
D gene: .
V gene: TRBV7-9
clone size: few
CDR3 protein: CASSLEGSSYNSPLHF
CDR3 DNA: TGTGCCAGCAGCTTAGAGGGGAGCTCCTATAATTCACCCCTCCACTTT

J gene: TRBJ2-5
D gene: .
V gene: TRBV5-4
clone size: .
CDR3 protein: CASSLGAGAWETQYF
CDR3 DNA: TGTGCCAGCAGCTTGGGTGCGGGGGCCTGGGAGACCCAGTACTTC

J gene: TRBJ1-1
D gene: .
V gene: TRBV7-8
clone size: few
CDR3 protein: CASSLNRAEAFF
CDR3 DNA: TGTGCCAGCAGCTTAAATAGGGCTGAAGCTTTCTTT

J gene: TRBJ1-1
D gene: .
V gene: TRBV5-4
clone size: .
CDR3 protein: CASSSALDTEAFF
CDR3 DNA: TGTGCCAGCAGCTCGGCCCTGGACACTGAAGCTTTCTTT

J gene: TRBJ2-6
D gene: TRBD1
V gene: TRBV11-2
clone size: .
CDR3 protein: CAINVPGQGTGANVLTF
CDR3 DNA: TGTGCCATCAACGTCCCGGGACAGGGCACTGGGGCCAACGTCCTGACTTTC